This is a list of T cell receptor beta chains from one sample in a study of beta chain features in type 1 diabetes. TCRdb keeps only in-frame clones here, not all; method: immunoSEQ multiplex PCR. The table shows 38,000 or so clones, with about 65% occurring only once. What was sequenced was Tregs from blood. All receptors derive from a woman younger than 45 in good health. Each CDR3 is given with its conserved first and last residue. Each record gives: clone size, D gene, V gene, J gene, CDR3 protein, CDR3 DNA. The D gene is left open where the match is weak. For some rows the clone size is stated as once, few or many, or as a class when expanded; others skip it.

few	TRBD2	TRBV7-2	TRBJ2-1	CASRNGLAGARNEQFF	TGTGCCAGCAGAAATGGACTAGCGGGAGCCCGCAATGAGCAGTTCTTC
few	TRBD2	TRBV7-8	TRBJ2-2	CASSLRGGNTGELFF	TGTGCCAGCAGCTTACGCGGGGGGAACACCGGGGAGCTGTTTTTT
.	TRBD2	TRBV6-1	TRBJ2-7	CASLGGLAVGEQYF	TGTGCCAGCCTTGGGGGACTAGCGGTGGGTGAGCAGTACTTC
.	TRBD2	TRBV23-1	TRBJ2-7	CASSQGPSGRAEGCYEQYF	TGCGCCAGCAGTCAAGGCCCTAGCGGGAGGGCCGAGGGATGCTACGAGCAGTACTTC
.	.	TRBV9	TRBJ2-2	CASSVGGFTGELFF	TGTGCCAGCAGCGTGGGGGGTTTCACCGGGGAGCTGTTTTTT
.	TRBD1	TRBV6-5	TRBJ1-5	CASSWGGQGNQPQHF	TGTGCCAGCAGTTGGGGGGGACAGGGCAATCAGCCCCAGCATTTT
.	TRBD1	TRBV19	TRBJ1-5	CASSSSGQGAYQPQHF	TGTGCCAGTAGTAGTAGTGGACAGGGGGCATATCAGCCCCAGCATTTT
once	TRBD2	TRBV5-1	TRBJ2-2	CASSPSTRESSHTGELFF	TGCGCCAGCAGCCCCTCCACGCGGGAGAGCAGCCACACCGGGGAGCTGTTTTTT
.	.	TRBV6-1	TRBJ1-5	CASSAGFDQPQHF	TGTGCCAGCAGTGCAGGGTTCGATCAGCCCCAGCATTTT
.	.	TRBV13	TRBJ2-3	CASNLYRGSTDTQYF	TGTGCCAGCAACTTATATAGAGGGAGCACAGATACGCAGTATTTT
few	.	TRBV4-1	TRBJ1-5	CASSQGLGLHQPQHF	TGCGCCAGCAGCCAAGGATTGGGACTCCACCAGCCCCAGCATTTT
.	TRBD1	TRBV5-1	TRBJ2-1	CASSEGTVYNEQFF	TGCGCCAGCAGCGAAGGGACAGTCTACAATGAGCAGTTCTTC
.	.	TRBV25-1	TRBJ1-1	CASSEQGYNTEAFF	TGTGCCAGCAGTGAACAGGGGTACAACACTGAAGCTTTCTTT
.	.	TRBV5-1	TRBJ2-5	CASSLEYTPLETQYF	TGCGCCAGCAGCTTGGAGTACACCCCCCTAGAGACCCAGTACTTC
.	TRBD2	TRBV2	TRBJ2-1	CASRPGLPKVPQFF	TGTGCCAGCAGACCGGGACTACCTAAAGTCCCGCAGTTCTTC